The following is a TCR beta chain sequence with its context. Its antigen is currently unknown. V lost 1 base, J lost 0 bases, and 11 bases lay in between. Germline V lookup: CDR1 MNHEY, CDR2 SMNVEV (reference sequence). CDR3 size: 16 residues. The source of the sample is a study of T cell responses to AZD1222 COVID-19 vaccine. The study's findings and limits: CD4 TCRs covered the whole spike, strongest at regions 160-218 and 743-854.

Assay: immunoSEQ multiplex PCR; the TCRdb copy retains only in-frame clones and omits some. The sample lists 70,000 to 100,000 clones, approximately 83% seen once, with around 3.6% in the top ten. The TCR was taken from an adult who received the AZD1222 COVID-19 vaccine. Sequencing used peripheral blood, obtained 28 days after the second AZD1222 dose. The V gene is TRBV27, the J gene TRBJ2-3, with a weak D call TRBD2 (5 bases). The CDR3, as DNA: TGTGCCAGCAGTTTATTGAGCGGACCAAGCACAGATACGCAGTATTTT. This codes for CASSLLSGPSTDTQYF.